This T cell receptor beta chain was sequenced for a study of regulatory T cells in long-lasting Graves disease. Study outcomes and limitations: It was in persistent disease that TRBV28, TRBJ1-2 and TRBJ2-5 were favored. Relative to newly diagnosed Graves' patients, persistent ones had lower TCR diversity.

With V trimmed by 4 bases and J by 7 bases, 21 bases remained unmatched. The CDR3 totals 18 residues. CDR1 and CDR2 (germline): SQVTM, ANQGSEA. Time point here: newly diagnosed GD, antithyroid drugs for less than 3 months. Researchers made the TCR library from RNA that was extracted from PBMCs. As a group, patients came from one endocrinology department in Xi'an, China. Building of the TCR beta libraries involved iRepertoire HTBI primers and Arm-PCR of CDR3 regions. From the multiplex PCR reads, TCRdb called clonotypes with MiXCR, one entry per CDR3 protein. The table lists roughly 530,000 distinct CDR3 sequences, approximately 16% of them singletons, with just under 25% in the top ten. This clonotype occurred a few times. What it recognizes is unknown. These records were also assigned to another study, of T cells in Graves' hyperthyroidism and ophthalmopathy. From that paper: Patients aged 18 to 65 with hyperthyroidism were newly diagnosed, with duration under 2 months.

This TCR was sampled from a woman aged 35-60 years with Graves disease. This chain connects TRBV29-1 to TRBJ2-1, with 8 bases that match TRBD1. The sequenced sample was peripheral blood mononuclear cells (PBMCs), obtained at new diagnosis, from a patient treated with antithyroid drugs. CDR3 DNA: TGCAGCGTTGGAGCGACAGGGGTTATAGGGGCAGGTGGTAATGAGCAGTTCTTC. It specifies CSVGATGVIGAGGNEQFF.